This TCR beta chain was identified during a study of blood T cells in healthy people across ages. Then a second PCR, running roughly 7 to 11 cycles, was carried out with a sample-barcoded 5' primer and a J-beta primer mix. MiXCR, applied by TCRdb to the 5' RACE reads, yields one record per CDR3 protein. The sample carries 800,000 or so distinct CDR3 sequences, approximately 25% recorded once. This clonotype was counted between two and nine times. The CDR3 runs 16 residues. Germline CDR1 SEHNR, CDR2 FQNEAQ (reference sequence). These sequences were also reported in another study, on T cells of mothers and their children.

The chain employs TRBV7-9 and TRBJ2-5, with 7 bases that match TRBD1. The DNA end lines up better with TRBJ2-7; the J call may be wrong. This TCR derives from a boy younger than 18 in good health. Sequenced material: blood. CDR3 in amino acids: CASSLWTGTTTGEQYF. As DNA, the CDR3 is TGTGCCAGCAGCTTATGGACAGGAACTACGACAGGCGAGCAGTACTTC.